This T cell receptor beta chain was retrieved from a study of cytomegalovirus exposure and HLA in healthy donors (dated by TCRdb to 2015 to 2018). As for the study more broadly: According to an earlier analysis of several hundred of the donors, 150 million to 200 million T cells yielded over 90 million unique TCR beta sequences and about 300 Gb of sequence data. High-throughput TCR immunosequencing, statistical association of individual TCRs with disease status, and machine learning were combined to predict cytomegalovirus infection status. Across some 400 genotyped donors of the cohort, an average of roughly 250,000 unique TCR beta nucleotide sequences per donor were sequenced, and 15% to 20% of those sequences were non-productive. In a later analysis, previously published TCR beta repertoires from fewer than 750 donors were re-analyzed and high-resolution HLA genotyping was added so that TCR occurrence patterns could be studied. Class I and class II HLA loci were covered by the typing at four-digit resolution. Besides the first cohort of approximately 670 subjects, a separate validation cohort made up of around 120 different subjects was used. All discovery cohort repertoires had been generated on a single sequencing platform. Roughly 320 gigabases of sequencing data and approximately 91 million unique TCR sequences made up an early release that covered over 550 HLA-typed donors. Donor age, sex, ethnicity and CMV serostatus were compiled together with the repertoire data. The aim of the study was to test whether cataloging public T cell receptors could identify signatures of past pathogen exposure. An earlier analysis of about 620 of the donors applied high-throughput TCR beta sequencing to assess whether each TCR beta V gene segment acted as functional or pseudogenic. The study used immunosequencing to profile the T cell repertoires of under 700 subjects and linked those repertoires to cytomegalovirus serostatus. In the later analysis, no new phenotypic data were used to find candidate immune exposures; instead, reliance was placed on TCR beta sequences and their occurrence across donors. Four or five DR-DQ haplotypes were treated as single units for association and clustering because of strong linkage in the cohort. The number of typed donors differed by locus: roughly 629-640 for A, B, C, DRB1 and DQB1; some 540 for DQA1; roughly 600 for DPA1; and some 430 for DPB1. Among the roughly 430 genotyped donors, 75% to 90% belonged to the genetic ancestry cluster associated with self-reported Caucasian donors. A later genetic analysis used genome-wide SNP genotypes for about 65% of the 666 donors, treating that subset as a discovery cohort. Beyond this particular receptor, the publication reports: In both the original and validation cohorts, the classifier was reported to diagnose cytomegalovirus status with high specificity and sensitivity. V-gene and J-gene trimming of TCR beta chains was associated with a missense DCLRE1C variant in a later genetic analysis, and the association was replicated in an independent cohort. In a later analysis, most CMV-associated TCR beta chains were found to appear HLA-restricted, with HLA associations seemingly driven largely by CMV exposure. Immune exposure information for the cohort was limited to CMV serostatus. Correlated functional status among segregating V segments might be attributable to linkage disequilibrium, but an unknown experimental factor could not be ruled out. According to a later genetic analysis, donors in an Asian-associated ancestry cluster had fewer N-insertions in productive TCRs than the approximately 690-donor mean. A cluster of highly shared sequence variants was judged likely to represent a technical artifact of the sequencing pipeline. Because HLA typing was unavailable for some donors at each locus, only the typed subset was used in association tests. In a later analysis, HLA-associated TCR beta chains showed more clonal expansion and lower generation probabilities than non-associated chains that were equally common. In vitro tests confirmed that a few of the cytomegalovirus-associated TCR beta chains recognize cytomegalovirus antigens. A further reported finding was that TCR beta sequences accurately predicted the HLA-A and HLA-B alleles for most subjects in the first cohort. The 87-base-pair reads could not distinguish some IMGT-functional V segments, including TRBV6-2 and TRBV6-3, so those segments were excluded. Because counts were too low, about 15 rarely observed V segments, including chromosome 9 orphons, were left out of the earlier analysis of 587 of the donors. Roughly uniform sequencing depth across donors was assumed in presence/absence analyses, although this assumption may not hold. A later analysis associated about 17,000 TCR beta sequences with specific HLA alleles at a false discovery rate of 0.05. An earlier analysis of approximately 590 of the donors showed that most TCR beta V segments appeared in productive rearrangements either about 90% or about 30% of the time, which broadly matched IMGT annotations. The study listed 150 to 200 TCR beta chains as associated with cytomegalovirus. According to a later analysis, parvovirus B19, influenza, CMV and Epstein-Barr virus appeared linked to several top co-occurrence clusters. The authors suggested that the approach could potentially be generalized to other disease states and immunological phenotypes. In a later analysis, TCR association rates were found to vary across HLA loci, with the most associated TCRs seen for DRB1 alleles and the fewest for HLA-C alleles. When HLA alleles, especially DR and DQ, strongly co-occurred, attributing TCR associations to individual alleles was difficult. Only TCR beta chains were sequenced in this cohort, and the absence of alpha or paired-chain data limited detectable features. Most TCR sequences were observed very rarely across donors, whereas some public TCRs were present in many individuals.

A note on this clone: This receptor's antigen is unknown. No qualities accompany the bases; no much larger clone lies one base away.

The cohort consisted of 600 or so healthy bone marrow donors. All cohort members were sampled while nominally healthy, although unrecorded immune exposures were likely present. The donor tested CMV seronegative and was one of the 352 seronegative cohort members. Every donor gave a peripheral blood sample, and the peripheral blood mononuclear cells from that sample were used for TCR beta sequencing. The Qiagen DNeasy Blood Extraction Kit was used to extract genomic DNA from the blood cell samples. The library was obtained by the immunoSEQ multiplex PCR assay. For the multiplex PCR, a mixture combining 60 forward primers for TCR Vbeta segments and 13 reverse primers for TCR Jbeta segments was used. The CDR3 region of rearranged TCR beta genes was amplified from genomic DNA with a multiplex PCR assay. The Illumina HiSeq System was used to sequence the amplified TCR beta libraries as 87-base-pair reads. The authors' pipeline ran thus. A later analysis counted about 80 million unique TCR beta chains across the 650 to 700 repertoires, and 10 million to 11 million of these chains were shared by at least two donors. Raw reads were error-corrected and collapsed into unique sequences by a nearest-neighbor algorithm in which closely related sequences were merged to remove PCR and sequencing errors. CDR3 sequences were aligned to IMGT reference sequences to assign V, D and J gene segments. For a sequence to be retained, a match of at least six nucleotides was required to both a V gene segment and a J gene segment. Rearrangements were called productive when the CDR3 lacked stop codons and stayed in frame with V and J; all others were non-productive. CDR3 was defined by IMGT convention, running from the second conserved V-encoded cysteine to the conserved J-encoded phenylalanine. The earlier analysis of 587 of the donors excluded any sequence lacking an unambiguous match to a single V gene segment. In an earlier analysis of approximately 500 of the donors, a V segment was called functional when productive rearrangements were above 56.7%, and segregating when the standard deviation between donors exceeded 5%. A statistical classification framework was built for diagnosing cytomegalovirus status from the catalog of TCR beta chain sequences. A later analysis assigned V and J genes by comparing TCR nucleotide sequences with IMGT/GENE-DB human TR gene sequences. A later analysis assigned CDR3 sequences and most-parsimonious VDJ recombination scenarios with the TCRdist pipeline. A later analysis defined each TCR beta chain by its CDR3 amino acid sequence plus V-gene family, and excluded reads lacking a unique V-gene family. As a way to deal with suspected cross-contamination and a sequencing artifact, a later analysis dropped 450 to 600 nucleotide sequences that were highly shared and had low generation probability. For each public chain, a later analysis derived a clonal expansion index from normalized ranks of inferred template counts within each repertoire. In a later analysis, generation probabilities were computed using a VDJ recombination model fitted to out-of-frame rearrangements, and the results were checked against IGoR. Hypergeometric tests were used in a later analysis to score TCR-TCR, TCR-HLA and TCR-CMV co-occurrence, with a repertoire-size bias correction applied to the TCR pairs. To estimate false discovery rates, a later analysis permuted the HLA or CMV assignments 20 times. A later analysis grouped co-occurring TCRs with DBSCAN, adding TCRdist sequence similarity when clustering within HLA-allele-positive subsets. Repertoires with fewer than 30,000 or more than 120,000 public chains, plus five repertoires with anomalous nucleotide sharing, were excluded from co-occurrence clustering. TCRdb retrieved this table from immuneACCESS and kept in-frame rearrangements only. Not all clones are present; in checked studies, unresolved V genes account for under half, and no reason is known for the remainder. The V and J calls and clone size were taken over from that table, and D and trimming were inferred from the DNA. The sample yields around 62,000 clones; around 80% were counted once. The leading ten clones occupy about 9.6% of the sample.

The germline V end is reduced by 6 bases and the J end by 9 bases; junction bases left unmatched: 6. Including cysteine and phenylalanine, the CDR3 has 13 amino acids. Left in the record is the CDR3 DNA by itself, 39 bases read in frame from the first base. From a lookup of the germline V gene (reference sequence), CDR1 and CDR2 are MNHEY and SMNVEV. This sequence uses TRBV27 and TRBJ1-5; 9 bases in the junction line up with TRBD1. The receptor was derived from a man aged 35 to 55 in good health and CMV-seronegative. The sample was PBMCs. The CDR3 region has the sequence CASREDRGGPQHF. The nucleotide sequence reads TGTGCCAGCAGGGAGGACAGGGGAGGGCCCCAGCATTTT.